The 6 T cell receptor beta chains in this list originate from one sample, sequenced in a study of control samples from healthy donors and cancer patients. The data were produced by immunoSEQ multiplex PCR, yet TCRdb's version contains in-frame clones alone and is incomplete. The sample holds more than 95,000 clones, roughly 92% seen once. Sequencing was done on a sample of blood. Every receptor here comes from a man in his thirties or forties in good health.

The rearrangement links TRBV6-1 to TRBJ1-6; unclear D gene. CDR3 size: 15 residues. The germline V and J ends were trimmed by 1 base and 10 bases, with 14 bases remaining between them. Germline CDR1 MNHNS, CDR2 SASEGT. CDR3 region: CASSEVRYGESPLHF. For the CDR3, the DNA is TGTGCCAGCAGTGAAGTACGGTACGGGGAGTCACCCCTCCACTTT.

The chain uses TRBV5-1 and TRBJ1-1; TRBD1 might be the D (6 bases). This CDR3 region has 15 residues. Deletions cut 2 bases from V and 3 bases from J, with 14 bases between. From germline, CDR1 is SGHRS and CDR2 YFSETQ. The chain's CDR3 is CASSLQGFWDTEAFF. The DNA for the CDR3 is TGCGCCAGCAGCTTACAGGGCTTTTGGGACACTGAAGCTTTCTTT.

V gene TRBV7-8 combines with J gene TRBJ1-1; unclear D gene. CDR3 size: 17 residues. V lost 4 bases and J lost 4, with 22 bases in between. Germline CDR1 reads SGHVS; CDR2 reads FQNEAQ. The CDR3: CASSSNHLRLKPTEAFF. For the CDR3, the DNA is TGTGCCAGCAGCTCCAACCACCTACGACTGAAACCCACTGAAGCTTTCTTT.

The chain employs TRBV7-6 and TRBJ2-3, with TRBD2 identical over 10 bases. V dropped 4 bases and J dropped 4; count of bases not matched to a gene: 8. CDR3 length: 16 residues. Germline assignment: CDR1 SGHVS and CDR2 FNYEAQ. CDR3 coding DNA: TGTGCCAGCAGCTCCCAGCGGGGGGGCGACCCAGATACGCAGTATTTT. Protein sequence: CASSSQRGGDPDTQYF.

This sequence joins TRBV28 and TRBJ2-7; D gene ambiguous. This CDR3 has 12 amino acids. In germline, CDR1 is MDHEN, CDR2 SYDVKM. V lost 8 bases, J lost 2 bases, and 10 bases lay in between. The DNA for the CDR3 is TGTGCCAGCCGGCCTGGGGCCTACGAGCAGTACTTC. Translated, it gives CASRPGAYEQYF.

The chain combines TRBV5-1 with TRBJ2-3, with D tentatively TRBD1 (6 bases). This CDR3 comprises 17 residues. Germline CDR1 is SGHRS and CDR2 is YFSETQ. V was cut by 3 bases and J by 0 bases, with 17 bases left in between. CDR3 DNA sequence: TGCGCCAGCAGCTGGGGGCGGGCGGTTACTAGCACAGATACGCAGTATTTT. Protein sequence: CASSWGRAVTSTDTQYF.